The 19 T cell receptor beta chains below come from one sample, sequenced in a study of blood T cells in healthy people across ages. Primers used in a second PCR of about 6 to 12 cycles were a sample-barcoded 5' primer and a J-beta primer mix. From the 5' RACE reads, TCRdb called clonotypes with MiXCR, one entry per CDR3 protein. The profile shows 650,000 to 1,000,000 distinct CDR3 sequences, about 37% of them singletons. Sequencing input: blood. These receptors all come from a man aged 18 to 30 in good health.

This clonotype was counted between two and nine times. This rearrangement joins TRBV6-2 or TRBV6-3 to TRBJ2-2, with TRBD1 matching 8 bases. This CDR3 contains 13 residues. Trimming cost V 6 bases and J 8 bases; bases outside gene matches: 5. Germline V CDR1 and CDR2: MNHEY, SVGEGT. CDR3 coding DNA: TGTGCCAGCAGCTGGCAGGGGGCTGGGGAGCTGTTTTTT. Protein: CASSWQGAGELFF.

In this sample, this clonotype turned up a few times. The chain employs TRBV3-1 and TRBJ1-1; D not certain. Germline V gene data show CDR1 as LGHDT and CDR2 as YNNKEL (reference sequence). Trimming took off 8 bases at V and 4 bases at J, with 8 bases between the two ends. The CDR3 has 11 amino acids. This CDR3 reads CASHLGTEAFF. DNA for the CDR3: TGTGCCAGCCACTTAGGCACTGAAGCTTTCTTT.

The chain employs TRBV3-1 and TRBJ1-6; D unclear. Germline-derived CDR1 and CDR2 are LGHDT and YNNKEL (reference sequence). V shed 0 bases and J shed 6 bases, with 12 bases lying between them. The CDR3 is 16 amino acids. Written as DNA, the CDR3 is TGTGCCAGCAGCCAAGAAGTCACGGGATTTAATTCACCCCTCCACTTT. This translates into CASSQEVTGFNSPLHF.

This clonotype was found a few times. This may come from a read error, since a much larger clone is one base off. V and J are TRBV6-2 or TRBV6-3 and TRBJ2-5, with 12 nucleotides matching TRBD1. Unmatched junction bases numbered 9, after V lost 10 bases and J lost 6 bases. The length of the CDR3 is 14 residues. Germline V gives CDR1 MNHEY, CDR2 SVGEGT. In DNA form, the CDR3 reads TGTGCCACCGTAGGGACAGGGGGCTCGAAGACCCAGTACTTC. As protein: CATVGTGGSKTQYF.

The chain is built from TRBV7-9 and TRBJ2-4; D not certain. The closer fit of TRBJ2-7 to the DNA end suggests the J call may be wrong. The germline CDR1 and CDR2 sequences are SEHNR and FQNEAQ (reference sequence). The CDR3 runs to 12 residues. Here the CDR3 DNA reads TGTGCCAGCAGCACCATAGTCTACGAGCAGTACTTC. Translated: CASSTIVYEQYF.

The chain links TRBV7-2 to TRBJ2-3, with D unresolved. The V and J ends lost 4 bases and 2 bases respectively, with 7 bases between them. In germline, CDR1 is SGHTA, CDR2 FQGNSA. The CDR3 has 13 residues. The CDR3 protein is CASSSWPTDTQYF. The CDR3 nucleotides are TGTGCCAGCAGCTCCTGGCCCACAGATACGCAGTATTTT.

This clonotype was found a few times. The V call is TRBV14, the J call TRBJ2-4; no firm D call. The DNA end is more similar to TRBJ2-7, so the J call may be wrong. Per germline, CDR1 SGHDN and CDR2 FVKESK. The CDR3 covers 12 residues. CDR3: CASSQDLIEQYF. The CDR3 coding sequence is TGTGCCAGCAGCCAAGATCTTATCGAGCAGTACTTC.

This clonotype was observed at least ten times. The CDR3 reads CSAPDRTQGYEQYF. In DNA, the CDR3 is TGCAGTGCCCCGGACAGGACTCAAGGATACGAGCAGTACTTC. V and J are TRBV20-1 and TRBJ2-7; TRBD1 aligns across 7 bases. Germline trimming cut 6 bases from V and 4 bases from J; bases unmatched to any gene: 12. Germline CDR1 is DFQATT and CDR2 is SNEGSKA (reference sequence). This CDR3 has 14 amino acids.

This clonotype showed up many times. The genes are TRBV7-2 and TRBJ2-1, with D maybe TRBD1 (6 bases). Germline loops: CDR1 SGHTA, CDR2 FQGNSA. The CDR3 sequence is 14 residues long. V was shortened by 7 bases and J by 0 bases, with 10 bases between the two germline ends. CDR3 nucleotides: TGTGCCAGCACCCTCAGGGGCTCCTACAATGAGCAGTTCTTC. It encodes CASTLRGSYNEQFF.

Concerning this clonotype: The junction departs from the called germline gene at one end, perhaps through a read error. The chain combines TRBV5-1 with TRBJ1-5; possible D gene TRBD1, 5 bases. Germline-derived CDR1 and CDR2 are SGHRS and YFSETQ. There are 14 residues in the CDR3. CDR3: CAGSLETGNQPQHF. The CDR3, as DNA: TGCGCCGGCAGCTTAGAGACAGGCAATCAGCCCCAGCATTTT.

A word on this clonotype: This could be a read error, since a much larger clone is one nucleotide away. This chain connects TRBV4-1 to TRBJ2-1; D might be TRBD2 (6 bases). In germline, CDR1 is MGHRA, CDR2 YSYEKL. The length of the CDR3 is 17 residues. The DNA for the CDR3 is TGCGCCGGCAGCCAAGATGGATGGGGGGAGTCCTACAATGAGCAGTTCTTC. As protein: CAGSQDGWGESYNEQFF.

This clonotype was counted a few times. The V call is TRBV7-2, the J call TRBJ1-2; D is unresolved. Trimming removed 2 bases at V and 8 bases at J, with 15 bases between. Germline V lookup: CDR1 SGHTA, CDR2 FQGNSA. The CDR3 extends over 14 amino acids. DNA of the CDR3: TGTGCCAGCAGCTTATCCGACGGCGGTGGGGGCTACACCTTC. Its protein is CASSLSDGGGGYTF.

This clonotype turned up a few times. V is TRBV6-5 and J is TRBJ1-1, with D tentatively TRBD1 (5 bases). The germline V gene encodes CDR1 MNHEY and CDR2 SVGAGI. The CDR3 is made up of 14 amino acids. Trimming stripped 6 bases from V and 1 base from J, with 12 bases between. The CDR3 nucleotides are TGTGCCAGCAGAAAAGGGGAGCGGAACACTGAAGCTTTCTTT. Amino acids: CASRKGERNTEAFF.

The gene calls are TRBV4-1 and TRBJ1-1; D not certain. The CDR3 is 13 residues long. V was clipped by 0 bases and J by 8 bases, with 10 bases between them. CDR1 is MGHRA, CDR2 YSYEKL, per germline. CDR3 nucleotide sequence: TGCGCCAGCAGCCAAGATGGGCCAGCCGAAGCTTTCTTT. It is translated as CASSQDGPAEAFF.

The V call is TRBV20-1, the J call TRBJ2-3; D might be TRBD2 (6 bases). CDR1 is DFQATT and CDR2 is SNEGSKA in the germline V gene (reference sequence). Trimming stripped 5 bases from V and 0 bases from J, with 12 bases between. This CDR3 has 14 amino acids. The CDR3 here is CSALSGPSTDTQYF. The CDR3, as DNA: TGCAGTGCTCTTAGCGGACCTAGCACAGATACGCAGTATTTT.

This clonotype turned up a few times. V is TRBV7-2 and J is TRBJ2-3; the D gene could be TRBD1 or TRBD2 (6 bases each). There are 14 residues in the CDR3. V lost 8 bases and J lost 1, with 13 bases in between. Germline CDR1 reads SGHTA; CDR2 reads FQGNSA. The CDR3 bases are TGTGCCAGCCGGGGGCAGAGTGGCACAGATACGCAGTATTTT. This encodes CASRGQSGTDTQYF.

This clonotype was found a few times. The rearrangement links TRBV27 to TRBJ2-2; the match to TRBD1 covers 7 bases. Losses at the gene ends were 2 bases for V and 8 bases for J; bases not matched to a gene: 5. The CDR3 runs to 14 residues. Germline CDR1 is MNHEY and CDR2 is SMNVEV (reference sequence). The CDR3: CASSLRLDRGELFF. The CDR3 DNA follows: TGTGCCAGCAGTTTAAGGCTGGACAGGGGGGAGCTGTTTTTT.

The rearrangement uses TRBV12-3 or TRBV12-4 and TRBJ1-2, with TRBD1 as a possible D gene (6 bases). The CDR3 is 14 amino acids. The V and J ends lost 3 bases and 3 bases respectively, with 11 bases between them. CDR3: CASSFRGMDYGYTF. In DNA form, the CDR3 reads TGTGCCAGCAGTTTCAGGGGCATGGACTATGGCTACACCTTC.

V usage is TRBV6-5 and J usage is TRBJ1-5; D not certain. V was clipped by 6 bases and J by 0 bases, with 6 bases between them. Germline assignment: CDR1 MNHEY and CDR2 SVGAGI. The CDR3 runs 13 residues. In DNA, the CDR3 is TGTGCCAGCAGGGAGAGTAGCAATCAGCCCCAGCATTTT. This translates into CASRESSNQPQHF.